This TCR beta chain was sequenced in a study of T cell changes during pregnancy in multiple sclerosis. The protocol was immunoSEQ multiplex PCR, while the TCRdb copy is restricted to in-frame clones and leaves out a portion. Of 29,000 or so clones listed, 89% are singletons. The CDR3 extends over 16 amino acids. The material sequenced was CD8+ T cells from peripheral blood mononuclear cells, taken in the second trimester of pregnancy. The V call is TRBV21-1, the J call TRBJ2-7; the table's D gene call, TRBD1, was not cross checked with the DNA. TRBV21-1 is a documented pseudogene. The TCR sequence derives from a female donor with multiple sclerosis, enrolled in a pregnancy study. DNA of the CDR3: TGTGCCAGCAGCAATATTGGGTGGGCCCCAACCTACGAGCAGTACTTC. This gives the protein CASSNIGWAPTYEQYF.